Reported below is one T cell receptor (beta chain). Looked up from germline, CDR1 is MDHEN and CDR2 is SYDVKM. This CDR3 is built from 16 residues. V was trimmed by 2 bases and J by 0 bases, leaving 12 bases between them. The data originate from a study of blood T cell repertoires in COVID-19. Study summary: Acute-phase and convalescent COVID-19 samples originated in the United States, Italy and Spain. The cDNA or gDNA used as material had been derived from T cells, B-cell-depleted T cells, or PBMCs.

Original analysis: Amplification of reference gene primers was used by the study to estimate nucleated cell counts. TCRdb's table, derived via immunoSEQ multiplex PCR, lists solely in-frame clones and lacks some. Clonal size and the V and J genes are those of that table, whereas D and trimming came from the DNA. The table lists under 75,000 clones, roughly 88% of them singletons. The J gene is TRBJ2-3, the V gene TRBV28, with D uncertain. This TCR was recovered from a human donor in a cohort sampled during active COVID-19. The sequenced material came from peripheral blood. CDR3 in DNA: TGTGCCAGCAGTTTAAAATCTCCCGGTAGCACAGATACGCAGTATTTT. Its translation is CASSLKSPGSTDTQYF.